These 11 T cell receptor beta chains originate from one sample sequenced in a study of shared clonotypes between healthy human individuals. Terminally differentiated effector memory CD45RA+ cells were excluded by CCR7 positive selection of CD45RO-negative cells. The data were produced by immunoSEQ multiplex PCR, yet TCRdb's version contains in-frame clones alone and is incomplete. The sample has just over 2,000,000 clones, about 95% seen once. Sequencing was done on a sample of naive CD8+ T cells sorted from blood. Receptor source: a man between 18 and 29 years old in good health.

The CDR3 protein is CASKGTPGQGAGDTQYF. CDR3 nucleotides: TGCGCCAGCAAGGGGACTCCGGGACAGGGGGCGGGAGATACGCAGTATTTT. The chain has TRBV10-2 and TRBJ2-3; 12 nucleotides agree with TRBD1. Germline lookup yields CDR1 WSHSY and CDR2 SAAADI. This CDR3 is 17 amino acids long. V lost 7 bases, J lost 5 bases, and 13 bases stayed unmatched.

This clone was detected only a few times. The chain uses TRBV11-2 and TRBJ1-2, with D maybe TRBD1 (6 bases). V was clipped by 5 bases and J by 7 bases, with 8 bases between them. Germline-derived CDR1 and CDR2 are SGHAT and FQNNGV. The CDR3 totals 11 residues. The CDR3 DNA is TGTGCCAGCAGCCAGGGGTTTGGCTACACCTTC. Protein sequence: CASSQGFGYTF.

The gene calls are TRBV7-9 and TRBJ2-1; 10 bases are shared with TRBD2. The CDR3 sequence is 16 residues long. Germline lookup yields CDR1 SEHNR and CDR2 FQNEAQ (reference sequence). V shed 3 bases and J 13 bases; nucleotides not matched to a gene: 15. As DNA, the CDR3 is TGTGCCAGCAGCTTGGGGCCAGGACTAGCGGTTAGTAGTCAGTTCTTC. As protein: CASSLGPGLAVSSQFF.

Of note for this clone: This sample includes further DNA sequences coding for the same CDR3. The chain links TRBV29-1 to TRBJ2-5, with a weak D call TRBD1 (5 bases). Germline V gene lookup returns CDR1 SQVTM and CDR2 ANQGSEA. The CDR3 covers 14 residues. Trimming took 4 bases from V and 1 from J, leaving 13 bases between them. CDR3 nucleotides: TGCAGCGTTGTTTCTAGGGGTGGCCAAGAGACCCAGTACTTC. Amino acids: CSVVSRGGQETQYF. Filled out from reference TRBV29-1 and TRBJ2-5, the complete variable domain reads SAVISQKPSRDICQRGTSLTIQCQVDSQVTMMFWYRQQPGQSLTLIATANQGSEATYESGFVIDKFPISRPNLTFSTLTVSNMSPEDSSIYLCSVVSRGGQETQYFGPGTRLLVL.

This CDR3 reads CASSVWGAGGYGYTF. The CDR3 DNA sequence: TGTGCCAGCAGCGTGTGGGGGGCAGGAGGATATGGCTACACCTTC. The V and J genes are TRBV9 and TRBJ1-2; the D gene is possibly TRBD1 (6 bases). Germline V lookup: CDR1 SGDLS, CDR2 YYNGEE. CDR3 length equals 15 residues. V lost 2 bases and J lost 5, with 16 bases in between.

V usage is TRBV6-5 and J usage is TRBJ2-7; a possible D gene is TRBD2 (5 bases). This CDR3 comprises 15 residues. CDR1 and CDR2 from the germline V gene are MNHEY and SVGAGI. The V gene lost 6 bases and the J gene lost 2 bases, with 17 bases spanning the gap. CDR3 coding DNA: TGTGCCAGCAGCCTCGGTCGAGGGTTTCCCTACGAGCAGTACTTC. This codes for CASSLGRGFPYEQYF.

With respect to this clone: The identical CDR3 is also encoded by other nucleotide sequences in the sample. The DNA for the CDR3 is TGTGCCAGCAGCTTAGTAAGCGGGAGCAACAATGAGCAGTTCTTC. Residues: CASSLVSGSNNEQFF. The chain employs TRBV7-9 and TRBJ2-1; 8 bases line up with TRBD2. The CDR3 is 15 residues long. Germline V gene data show CDR1 as SEHNR and CDR2 as FQNEAQ (reference sequence). Losses at the gene ends were 1 base for V and 5 bases for J; bases not matched to a gene: 4.

The genes are TRBV7-8 and TRBJ2-7; D remains unclear. V was clipped by 4 bases and J by 6 bases, with 7 bases between them. CDR3 size: 11 residues. From germline, CDR1 is SGHVS and CDR2 FQNEAQ. The CDR3 loop is CASSSMSEQYF. The CDR3 nucleotides are TGTGCCAGCAGCTCCATGAGCGAGCAGTACTTC.

DNA of the CDR3: TGTGCCAGCAGTCCTAGCCCTCGTGGGGGCACTGAAGCTTTCTTT. Its protein product is CASSPSPRGGTEAFF. This chain uses TRBV27 with TRBJ1-1; tentatively, D is TRBD1 (5 bases). The V end was cut by 5 bases, the J end by 4 bases, with 17 bases between. The germline V gene has CDR1 MNHEY and CDR2 SMNVEV (reference sequence). This CDR3 is built from 15 residues.

The rearrangement links TRBV5-4 to TRBJ2-1; 10 bases line up with TRBD2. Germline assignment: CDR1 SGHNT and CDR2 YYREEE (reference sequence). This CDR3 spans 18 amino acids. The V and J ends lost 1 base and 1 base, in that order; junction bases with no gene match: 8. CDR3 sequence (DNA): TGTGCCAGCAGCTTGAAACTAGCGGGGAGGAGGTCCTACAATGAGCAGTTCTTC. Its translation: CASSLKLAGRRSYNEQFF.

This rearrangement joins TRBV7-9 to TRBJ1-4, with 7 bases lining up with TRBD1. Germline CDR1 and CDR2: SEHNR and FQNEAQ (reference sequence). The CDR3 has 16 residues. The junction had 13 bases not matched to a gene; V was cut back by 5 bases and J by 7 bases. CDR3 amino acids: CASSPQGGDGAEKLFF. Written as DNA, the CDR3 is TGTGCCAGCAGCCCCCAGGGGGGGGATGGGGCTGAAAAACTGTTTTTT.